The clone carrying this TCR beta chain was picked up a small number of times. Its target is unknown. This entry is derived from a study of OX40 agonist ivuxolimab in advanced cancers. Overall study findings and caveats: Fewer expanded clones were found on average in CD4+ than in CD8+ T cells. Antigen specificity remained undetermined for the expanded peripheral T cells.

CDR3 length equals 15 residues. Germline V gene sequence: CDR1 MDHEN, CDR2 SYDVKM. With V trimmed by 5 bases and J by 5 bases, 5 bases remained unmatched. Some clones are missing from TCRdb's copy, which holds only in-frame ones; the method was immunoSEQ multiplex PCR. Of 15,000 to 20,000 clones listed, about four fifths are singletons. The genes are TRBV28 and TRBJ2-1, with TRBD2 identical over 11 bases. The specimen comprised CD4+ or CD8+ T cells sorted from blood, sampled in a trial of the OX40 agonist ivuxolimab. The sequence derives from an adult with an advanced solid tumor such as melanoma, head and neck, liver or kidney cancer. The chain's CDR3 is CASSLIAGGNNEQFF. In DNA, the CDR3 is TGTGCCAGCAGTCTTATAGCGGGGGGGAACAATGAGCAGTTCTTC.